This T cell receptor beta chain was identified during a study of blood T cell repertoires in COVID-19. Method: immunoSEQ multiplex PCR; TCRdb's copy keeps in-frame clones and lacks some. The data contain about 250,000 clones, approximately 86% of them singletons. The CDR3 runs to 13 residues. J was trimmed by 13 bases and V by 6 bases; bases with no gene match: 11. CDR1 and CDR2 from the germline V gene are ENHRY and SYGVKD. What was sequenced was peripheral blood. The receptor was isolated from a woman in her sixties or seventies who had recovered from COVID-19. The V gene is TRBV10-3, the J gene TRBJ1-3, with 8 nucleotides matching TRBD1. The DNA of the CDR3 is TGTGCCATCAGCGCGACAGGGGCCGGCGGGATATATTTT. Its protein is CAISATGAGGIYF.